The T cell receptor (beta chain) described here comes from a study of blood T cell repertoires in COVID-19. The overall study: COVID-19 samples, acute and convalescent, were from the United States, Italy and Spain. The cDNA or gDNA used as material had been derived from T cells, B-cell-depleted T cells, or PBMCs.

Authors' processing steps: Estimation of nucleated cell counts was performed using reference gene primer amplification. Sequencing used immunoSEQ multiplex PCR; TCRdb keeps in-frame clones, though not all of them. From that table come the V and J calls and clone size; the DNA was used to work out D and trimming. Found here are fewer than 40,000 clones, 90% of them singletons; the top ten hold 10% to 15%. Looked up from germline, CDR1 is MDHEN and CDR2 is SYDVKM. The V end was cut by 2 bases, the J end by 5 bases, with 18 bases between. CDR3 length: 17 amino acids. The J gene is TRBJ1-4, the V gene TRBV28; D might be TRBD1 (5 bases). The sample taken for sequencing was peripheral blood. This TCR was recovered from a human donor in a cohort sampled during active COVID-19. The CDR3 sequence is CASSLSLGYRTNEKLFF. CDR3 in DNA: TGTGCCAGCAGTTTAAGTTTAGGGTATCGGACAAATGAAAAACTGTTTTTT. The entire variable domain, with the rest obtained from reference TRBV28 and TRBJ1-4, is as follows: DVKVTQSSRYLVKRTGEKVFLECVQDMDHENMFWYRQDPGLGLRLIYFSYDVKMKEKGDIPEGYSVSREKKERFSLILESASTNQTSMYLCASSLSLGYRTNEKLFFGSGTQLSVL.